This paragraph reports one T cell receptor (beta chain). Some clones are missing from TCRdb's copy, which holds only in-frame ones; the method was immunoSEQ multiplex PCR. The sample records roughly 60,000 clones, about three quarters being singletons. Trimming cost V 5 bases and J 8 bases, with 9 bases left between them. CDR3 length equals 12 residues. In germline, CDR1 is ENHRY, CDR2 SYGVKD. The data derive from a study of T cell responses to AZD1222 COVID-19 vaccine. The source was peripheral blood, collected 28 days after the second AZD1222 dose. The TCR originated in an adult who received the AZD1222 COVID-19 vaccine. The rearrangement uses TRBV10-3 and TRBJ1-4; D might be TRBD1 (5 bases). CDR3 sequence reads: CAISWDGEKLFF. The CDR3 DNA sequence: TGTGCCATCAGTTGGGACGGCGAAAAACTGTTTTTT.